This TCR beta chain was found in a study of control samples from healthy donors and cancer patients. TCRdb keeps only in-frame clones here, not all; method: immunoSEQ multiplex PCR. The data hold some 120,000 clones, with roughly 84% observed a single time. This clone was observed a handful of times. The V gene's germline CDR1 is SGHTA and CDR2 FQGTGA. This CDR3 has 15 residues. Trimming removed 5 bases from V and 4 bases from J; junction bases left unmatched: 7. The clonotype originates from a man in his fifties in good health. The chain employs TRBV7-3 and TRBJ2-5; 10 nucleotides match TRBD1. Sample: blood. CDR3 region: CASSPGQGVSETQYF. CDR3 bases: TGTGCCAGCAGCCCCGGACAGGGGGTCTCAGAGACCCAGTACTTC. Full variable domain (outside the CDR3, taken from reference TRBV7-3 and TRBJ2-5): GAGVSQTPSNKVTEKGKYVELRCDPISGHTALYWYRQSLGQGPEFLIYFQGTGAADDSGLPNDRFFAVRPEGSVSTLKIQRTERGDSAVYLCASSPGQGVSETQYFGPGTRLLVL.